The 9 T cell receptor beta chains below come from one sample, sequenced in a study of OX40 agonist ivuxolimab in advanced cancers. Method: immunoSEQ multiplex PCR; TCRdb's copy keeps in-frame clones and lacks some. The repertoire holds over 85,000 clones, with 85% to 95% as singletons. The sequencing here drew on CD4+ or CD8+ T cells sorted from blood, taken in a trial of the OX40 agonist ivuxolimab. These receptors were taken from an adult with an advanced solid tumor such as melanoma, head and neck, liver or kidney cancer.

The chain couples TRBV30 to TRBJ1-3; D unclear. Trimming removed 3 bases at V and 0 bases at J, with 18 bases between. In germline, CDR1 is GTSNPN, CDR2 SVGIG (reference sequence). The CDR3 sequence is 17 residues long. The CDR3 sequence is CAWSLTPPGNSGNTIYF. The CDR3 coding sequence is TGTGCCTGGAGCCTAACCCCCCCGGGAAACTCTGGAAACACCATATATTTT.

The rearrangement uses TRBV20-1 and TRBJ2-5, with D possibly matching TRBD2 (6 bases). The assigned J gene may be wrong: the sequence end matches TRBJ2-7 better. CDR1 and CDR2 (germline): DFQATT, SNEGSKA (reference sequence). The CDR3 has 11 residues. CDR3 sequence: CSAGGGSEQYF. The DNA of the CDR3 is TGCAGTGCGGGAGGTGGATCCGAGCAGTACTTC.

The chain recombines TRBV6-5 with TRBJ1-1; no reliable D call. Trimming stripped 5 bases from V and 3 bases from J, with 13 bases between. Germline loops: CDR1 MNHEY, CDR2 SVGAGI. The CDR3 length is 14 residues. CDR3 in amino acids: CASSISTADTEAFF. The CDR3 DNA follows: TGTGCCAGCAGTATCTCGACGGCGGACACTGAAGCTTTCTTT.

The V call is TRBV29-1, the J call TRBJ1-5; D gene unclear. The CDR3 sequence is 12 residues long. V lost 7 bases and J lost 5, with 12 bases in between. CDR1 and CDR2 from the germline V gene are SQVTM and ANQGSEA. In DNA form, the CDR3 reads TGCAGCGCCTGTAACACGGATCAGCCCCAGCATTTT. This encodes CSACNTDQPQHF.

The chain has TRBV9 and TRBJ2-3, with D hard to call. V gave up 4 bases and J gave up 3 bases, with 3 bases separating them. Germline CDR1 SGDLS, CDR2 YYNGEE. The CDR3 is 11 residues long. The CDR3 DNA is TGTGCCAGCAGCCGAACAGATACGCAGTATTTT. It translates to CASSRTDTQYF.

The chain employs TRBV19 and TRBJ2-2; D is possibly TRBD1 (5 bases). The CDR3 has 15 amino acids. In germline, CDR1 is LNHDA, CDR2 SQIVND (reference sequence). The ends were cut back, 5 bases at V and 6 bases at J, with 16 bases in the middle. The CDR3 DNA reads TGTGCCAGTAGTCAACCCTTCTCAGGGCCCGGGGAGCTGTTTTTT. It translates to CASSQPFSGPGELFF.

The V gene is TRBV6-5, the J gene TRBJ1-3; 8 bases are a match to TRBD1. The CDR3 covers 15 residues. Germline V gene sequence: CDR1 MNHEY, CDR2 SVGAGI. V shed 6 bases, J shed 1 base, and the junction held 5 bases outside the gene matches. The CDR3 is CASRTGGTSGNTIYF. The CDR3, as DNA: TGTGCCAGCAGAACAGGGGGGACGTCTGGAAACACCATATATTTT.

The chain carries TRBV28 and TRBJ1-1; 7 positions match TRBD1. Trimming removed 5 bases from V and 5 bases from J; junction bases left unmatched: 2. This CDR3 has 12 amino acids. CDR1 is MDHEN, CDR2 SYDVKM, per germline. CDR3 bases: TGTGCCAGCAGTCAGACAGGGACTGAAGCTTTCTTT. It yields the protein CASSQTGTEAFF.

The V gene is TRBV30, the J gene TRBJ1-1, with 8 positions matching TRBD1. The CDR3 loop spans 13 amino acids. The J segment lost 3 bases and the V segment lost 4 bases, leaving 4 bases of the junction unmatched. In germline, CDR1 is GTSNPN, CDR2 SVGIG (reference sequence). The CDR3 DNA sequence: TGTGCCTGGATGCGGACAGGGTACACTGAAGCTTTCTTT. Translating it yields CAWMRTGYTEAFF.